This TCR beta chain was captured by sequencing in a study of PD-1 blockade in classical Hodgkin lymphoma. As for the study in general: Every 2 weeks, patients had 3 mg/kg nivolumab intravenously.

Germline V CDR1 and CDR2: SGDLS, YYNGEE. Trimming stripped 3 bases from V and 3 bases from J, with 19 bases between. The CDR3 consists of 16 residues. Each patient's relapse followed autologous stem cell transplantation, and brentuximab vedotin exposure varied. Sequencing was performed with immunoSEQ multiplex PCR; in TCRdb, only in-frame clones are kept and a portion is missing. This table holds 35,000 to 40,000 clones, around 88% found once. Concerning this clone itself: The antigen is not known.

The study, taken as a whole, reports: Patients with an early start, nivolumab under 1 year after ASCT, were excluded.

V is TRBV9 and J is TRBJ2-7; a weak D match, TRBD1 (6 bases). This TCR was recovered from a human donor with classical Hodgkin lymphoma. The sequenced sample was peripheral blood mononuclear cells (PBMCs), obtained before the second cycle of nivolumab. The CDR3 DNA sequence: TGTGCCAGCAGCGAAAGTGCTAGGACAGCGAACTACGAGCAGTACTTC. It yields the protein CASSESARTANYEQYF.